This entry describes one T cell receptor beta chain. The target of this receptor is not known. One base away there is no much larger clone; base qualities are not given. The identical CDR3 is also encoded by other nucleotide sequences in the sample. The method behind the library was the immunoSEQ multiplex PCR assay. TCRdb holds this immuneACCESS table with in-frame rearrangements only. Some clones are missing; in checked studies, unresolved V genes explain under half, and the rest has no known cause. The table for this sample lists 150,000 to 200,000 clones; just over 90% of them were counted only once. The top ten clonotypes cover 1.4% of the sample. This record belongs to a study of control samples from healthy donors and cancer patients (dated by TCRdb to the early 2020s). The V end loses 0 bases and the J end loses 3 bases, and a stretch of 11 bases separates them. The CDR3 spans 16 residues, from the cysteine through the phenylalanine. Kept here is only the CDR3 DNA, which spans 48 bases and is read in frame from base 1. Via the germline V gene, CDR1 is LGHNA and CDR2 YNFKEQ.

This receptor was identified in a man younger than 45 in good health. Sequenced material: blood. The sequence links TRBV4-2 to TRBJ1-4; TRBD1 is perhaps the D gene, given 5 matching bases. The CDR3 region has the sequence CASSQDVGQPNEKLFF. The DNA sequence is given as TGTGCCAGCAGCCAAGACGTGGGGCAGCCTAATGAAAAACTGTTTTTT.